The entry that follows covers one TCR beta chain sequence. The specificity of this receptor is unknown. No base quality information exists; no much larger clone differs at one position. This entry comes from a study of shared clonotypes between healthy human individuals (dated by TCRdb to the early 2020s). General notes on the study: A couple of women and a few men aged 18 to 49 years were included in the cohort. The study deeply sequenced blood TCR repertoires of roughly five healthy adults to estimate repertoire size and the extent of clonotype sharing between individuals. Libraries were prepared and TCR repertoires were sequenced by different laboratories using diverse techniques, in order to increase sequencing depth and limit assay-specific biases. For each donor, three plates each were used for CD4 naive and CD4 memory, two plates were used for CD8 naive, and one plate was used for CD8 memory. Each donor's leukapheresis produced roughly between roughly 0.9 and 8.9 billion PBMCs.

TCR CDR3 regions were amplified from genomic DNA by multiplex PCR using the deep immunoSEQ assay. Extracted genomic DNA from each cell subset was distributed evenly across all wells of several immunoSEQ 96-well plates, and each plate was treated as a replicate. For sorted subsets, approximately 210 ng genomic DNA, equal to about 30,000 T cell genomes, was loaded into each replicate PCR. Purified libraries were quantified with a Qubit 3.0 fluorometer, sized on a Bioanalyzer 2100, and re-quantified with the KAPA Library Quantification kit. Each immunoSEQ 96-well plate was sequenced on its own single-read 150-cycle Illumina NextSeq 550 flow cell. The study's own analysis went as follows. Because only junctional sequences without quality scores were contained in the immunoSEQ output, filtering matching that applied to full-length reads could not be performed. Sequences were annotated with PyIR, a Python wrapper for IgBLAST v1.9, using IMGT germline references to assign V/J genes and CDR3. Reads were removed for weak V/J assignments (E-value above 1e-6), missing CDR3, stop codons, out-of-frame junctions, or ambiguous translated residues. V3J clonotypes were defined as sequences sharing an identical inferred V gene, J gene, and CDR3 amino acid sequence. Percentage overlap between repertoires was calculated by dividing the number of shared unique clonotypes by the size of the smaller repertoire. Repertoire richness was assessed with RTK rarefaction, the Chao1 estimator, and Recon v2.1 estimates of unobserved clonotypes. For all TCRbeta clonotypes obtained by the gDNA method from several donors, generation probabilities were computed with OLGA. Drawn from immuneACCESS, this table holds only the in-frame rearrangements with V and J called that TCRdb kept. Clones are partly lost; checked studies trace under half to an unresolved V gene and leave the rest unexplained. V, J and clone size are those of that table, while D and trimming were read from the DNA. This sample lists approximately 1,500,000 clones; about 98% were detected once. The ten largest clones take up roughly 0.45% of the sample.

The donors were healthy, HIV-negative adults who had no recently reported acute infections or vaccinations. All donors were Caucasian adults living in Nashville, Tennessee, USA. Magnetic negative selection was used to enrich CD4+ T cells, after which naive cells were positively selected on CD45RA and the negative fraction became the memory subset. After blood collection by leukapheresis, PBMCs were isolated using Ficoll-Histopaque density gradient centrifugation and then cryopreserved in the vapor phase of liquid nitrogen. Purity and quantity of every magnetically sorted T cell population were checked by analytical flow cytometry. Genomic DNA was isolated from each sorted fraction and quantified by UV absorbance on a Nanodrop 2000c. The paper's findings and limits, for the study overall: Sampling was restricted to blood, and TCR repertoires in tissues likely differ from the TCR repertoires found in blood. Across a few donors, approximately 5% of naive CD4, approximately 3.5% of naive CD8, roughly 2.3% of memory CD4, and about 0.4% of memory CD8 clonotypes were shared. Clonotypes shared by all four sorted-subset donors showed higher generation probabilities than non-shared clonotypes. Pairwise subsampling led to the expectation that sequencing depth would affect the degree of clonotype sharing among donors. Incomplete sequencing was indicated by rarefaction of sorted-subset datasets, despite the large sequencing depth. Because the study included a small number of donors, the genetic and exposure-history diversity represented was limited. Estimated clonotype richness was generally larger for naive than for memory subsets.

The cysteine opens and the phenylalanine closes a CDR3 of 14 amino acids. The DNA shown is the 42-base CDR3, in frame from base 1. V was cut back by 3 bases and J by 4 bases, leaving a gap of 13 bases between them. From the germline V gene, CDR1 is SGDLS and CDR2 is YYNGEE. The sequence links TRBV9 to TRBJ1-2, and TRBD1 may be the D gene, going by 6 matching bases. Sequencing was performed on naive CD4+ T cells sorted from blood. What this sample's cell subset or site label stands for: CD45RA+ positively selected. The receptor was derived from a man aged 30-40 years in good health. The sequenced DNA: TGTGCCAGCAGCGCGGACAGCAGCGGCTATGGCTACACCTTC. This codes for CASSADSSGYGYTF.